The next 10 T cell receptor beta chains were all read from a single sample in a study of T cell responses to AZD1222 COVID-19 vaccine. The repertoire was sequenced with immunoSEQ multiplex PCR; TCRdb's copy has only in-frame clones and lacks some. The data contain about 93,000 clones, over 75% of them seen just once; the ten biggest clones take up 15% to 20%. Sequenced here: peripheral blood, sampled on day 0 of AZD1222 vaccination. The receptors here all came from an adult in good health.

A note on this clone: Other DNA sequences from this sample encode an identical CDR3 as well. This rearrangement joins TRBV7-3 to TRBJ1-1; D unclear. The germline CDR1 and CDR2 sequences are SGHTA and FQGTGA. This CDR3 spans 13 amino acids. The V gene lost 3 bases and the J gene lost 2 bases, with 7 bases spanning the gap. The CDR3 loop reads CASSLGSNTEAFF. Here the CDR3 DNA reads TGTGCCAGCAGCTTGGGGAGTAACACTGAAGCTTTCTTT.

Notes on this clone: Additional DNA sequences in this sample encode the identical CDR3. The rearrangement uses TRBV7-2 and TRBJ1-1; D gene uncertain. The CDR3 is made up of 14 amino acids. Germline values: CDR1 SGHTA, CDR2 FQGNSA. The V gene lost 1 base and the J gene lost 1 base, with 7 bases spanning the gap. CDR3 sequence reads: CASSLGPGNTEAFF. In nucleotides, the CDR3 is TGTGCCAGCAGCTTAGGGCCGGGGAACACTGAAGCTTTCTTT.

This clone was observed a handful of times. This sequence joins TRBV18 and TRBJ1-5, with a weak D call TRBD1 (5 bases). This CDR3 contains 13 residues. Looked up from germline, CDR1 is KGHSH and CDR2 is LQKENI. Trimming shortened V by 4 bases and J by 7 bases, and 11 bases separated the two germline ends. The CDR3 nucleotides are TGTGCCAGCTCACGGGACGTTCACCAGCCCCAGCATTTT. Its protein is CASSRDVHQPQHF.

This clone showed up just once. CDR3 region: CASSASIAVSNQPQHF. The CDR3, as DNA: TGTGCCAGTAGTGCCTCGATCGCGGTGAGCAATCAGCCCCAGCATTTT. This chain uses TRBV19 with TRBJ1-5; D ambiguous. V dropped 5 bases and J dropped 1 base, with 15 bases sitting between them. The CDR3 extends over 16 amino acids. Germline CDR1 LNHDA, CDR2 SQIVND (reference sequence).

This sequence joins TRBV28 and TRBJ1-6; D unresolved. The germline CDR1 and CDR2 sequences are MDHEN and SYDVKM. V was trimmed by 6 bases and J by 7 bases, leaving 16 bases between them. The CDR3 totals 15 residues. The CDR3 here is CASRVPHGVNSPLHF. The CDR3, as DNA: TGTGCCAGCAGGGTCCCTCATGGGGTAAATTCACCCCTCCACTTT.

DNA of the CDR3: TGTGCCAGCAGTTTAGGGGGGACTCTCCAAGAGACCCAGTACTTC. The encoded protein is CASSLGGTLQETQYF. The chain combines TRBV28 with TRBJ2-5; the D gene is possibly TRBD2 (6 bases). Germline V gives CDR1 MDHEN, CDR2 SYDVKM. The V and J ends lost 2 bases and 1 base respectively, with 11 bases between them. This CDR3 spans 15 amino acids.

This chain links TRBV29-1 with TRBJ2-7, with a weak D call TRBD2 (6 bases). V was shortened by 1 base and J by 3 bases, with 13 bases between the two germline ends. The V gene's germline CDR1 is SQVTM and CDR2 ANQGSEA. There are 14 residues in the CDR3. The CDR3 protein is CSVEVRTNVYEQYF. DNA of the CDR3: TGCAGCGTTGAAGTAAGGACTAACGTCTACGAGCAGTACTTC.

The V and J genes are TRBV5-1 and TRBJ2-3; possibly TRBD2 for D (6 bases). Germline assignment: CDR1 SGHRS and CDR2 YFSETQ. Trimming took off 6 bases at V and 5 bases at J, with 19 bases between the two ends. This CDR3 spans 15 amino acids. CDR3 DNA sequence: TGCGCCAGCACGCGGGGTCTCCCGCCCCAAGATACGCAGTATTTT. Amino acids: CASTRGLPPQDTQYF.

The V call is TRBV28, the J call TRBJ1-2; TRBD1 matches at 7 bases. CDR1 is MDHEN and CDR2 is SYDVKM in the germline V gene. The CDR3 is 13 amino acids. V was clipped by 3 bases and J by 7 bases; unmatched bases: 5. DNA for the CDR3: TGTGCCAGCAGTTTTAAGGGGGCGGTTGGCTACACCTTC. Translation gives CASSFKGAVGYTF.

This chain uses TRBV7-9 with TRBJ2-7, with a possible D match to TRBD2 (6 bases). The V end lost 5 bases, the J end lost 5 bases, and 19 bases lay between the germline ends. Germline lookup yields CDR1 SEHNR and CDR2 FQNEAQ (reference sequence). The CDR3 sequence is 15 residues long. CDR3 residues: CASSRIIGSSHEQYF. The CDR3 DNA follows: TGTGCCAGCAGCCGAATCATCGGGAGTAGCCACGAGCAGTACTTC. The entire variable domain, with the rest obtained from reference TRBV7-9 and TRBJ2-7, is as follows: DTGVSQNPRHKITKRGQNVTFRCDPISEHNRLYWYRQTLGQGPEFLTYFQNEAQLEKSRLLSDRFSAERPKGSFSTLEIQRTEQGDSAMYLCASSRIIGSSHEQYFGPGTRLTVT.